The 5 T cell receptor beta chains below were found in one sample sequenced in a study of PD-1 blockade in classical Hodgkin lymphoma. Noted time point: cycle 4 day 1 (C4D1), after five to seven weeks of nivolumab. With no exception, relapse followed autologous stem cell transplantation in all patients, and brentuximab vedotin exposure varied. Clones were sequenced by immunoSEQ multiplex PCR, and TCRdb holds only the in-frame ones, with some missing. The sample carries 6,900 or so clones, 80% to 90% recorded once. Sequencing used peripheral blood mononuclear cells (PBMCs), obtained before the fourth cycle of nivolumab. All receptors come from a human donor with classical Hodgkin lymphoma.

The V call is TRBV4-1, the J call TRBJ1-2; no firm D call. The CDR3 covers 14 residues. Germline loops: CDR1 MGHRA, CDR2 YSYEKL. The ends were cut back, 3 bases at V and 5 bases at J, with 13 bases in the middle. The CDR3 DNA reads as TGCGCCAGCAGCCAGCTAGGACCGATGTATGGCTACACCTTC. It encodes CASSQLGPMYGYTF.

The table lists this clone with a count of one. The chain links TRBV15 to TRBJ2-2, with TRBD2 identical over 7 bases. The V gene's germline CDR1 is LNHNV and CDR2 YYDKDF (reference sequence). V lost 1 base to trimming and J lost 0 bases; unmatched junction nucleotides: 5. CDR3 length: 17 amino acids. The CDR3 DNA is TGTGCCACCAGCAGAGGGCGGGACTACTCGAACACCGGGGAGCTGTTTTTT. It encodes CATSRGRDYSNTGELFF.

This chain uses TRBV12-5 with TRBJ2-7; 7 nucleotides match TRBD1. V shed 1 base and J 4 bases; nucleotides not matched to a gene: 10. The CDR3 totals 16 residues. Germline V lookup: CDR1 LGHNT, CDR2 FRNRAP. CDR3 nucleotide sequence: TGTGCTAGTGGTTTGGCCCTGGCGGACAGGCCTTACGAGCAGTACGTC. It codes for CASGLALADRPYEQYV.

The J gene is TRBJ2-7, the V gene TRBV6-1, with D hard to call. The CDR3 loop spans 14 amino acids. CDR1 and CDR2 from the germline V gene are MNHNS and SASEGT. With 8 bases removed from V and 6 bases from J, the gap between germline ends came to 20 bases. The CDR3 sequence is CASRGNRFVGEQYV. CDR3 in DNA: TGTGCCAGCCGTGGAAACCGTTTTGTTGGCGAGCAGTACGTC.

V and J are TRBV2 and TRBJ1-1, with D unclear. The CDR3 contains 13 residues. Germline V CDR1 and CDR2: SNHLY, FYNNEI. V was trimmed by 5 bases and J by 1 base, leaving 8 bases between them. CDR3 nucleotides: TGTGCCAGCAGTAATTTGGGGAACACTGAAGCTTTCTTT. As protein: CASSNLGNTEAFF.